Listed below are T cell receptor beta chains from one sample, sequenced in a study of shared clonotypes between healthy human individuals. Measured with immunoSEQ multiplex PCR; TCRdb has only the in-frame clones, and not every one. The sample contains 2 million to 2.5 million clones, under 95% of which appear only once. The sequenced material came from naive CD4+ T cells from PBMCs. These receptors were obtained from a man younger than 30 in good health. Some clones in this sample may be carry-over from other donors' samples. CDR3s include the opening cysteine and the closing phenylalanine or tryptophan. Each record gives: clone size, V gene, J gene, D gene, CDR3 DNA, CDR3 protein. D genes are given only for firm matches. Where a row states a size, it is once, few, many or the class of an expanded clone; other rows omit it.

.,TRBV27,TRBJ2-7,TRBD1,TGTGCCAGCAGTTTATATCGACAGGGCGAGCAGTACTTC,CASSLYRQGEQYF
.,TRBV5-4,TRBJ2-1,TRBD2,TGTGCCAGCAGGAGCGGGGGGATAGCGGGGCACGAGCAGTTCTTC,CASRSGGIAGHEQFF
.,TRBV27,TRBJ2-4,.,TGTGCCAGCACCCAAGGGGTAAACATTCAGTACTTC,CASTQGVNIQYF
.,TRBV2,TRBJ1-5,TRBD1,TGTGCCAGCAGTGGACAGGGGATGAGTCAGCCCCAGCATTTT,CASSGQGMSQPQHF
.,TRBV6-5,TRBJ1-1,.,TGTGCCAGCAGTACCACCGGAGACACTGAAGCTTTCTTT,CASSTTGDTEAFF
.,TRBV28,TRBJ1-5,.,TGTGCCAGCAGTTTGGCAGGGTTTACTCAGCCCCAGCATTTT,CASSLAGFTQPQHF
.,TRBV18,TRBJ2-3,.,TGTGCCAGCTCCCCGGTCCACAGCACAGATACGCAGTATTTT,CASSPVHSTDTQYF
.,TRBV19,TRBJ2-1,.,TGTGCCAGTAGTACCTTCCTGAATGAGCAGTTCTTC,CASSTFLNEQFF
.,TRBV6-7,TRBJ1-2,.,TGTGCCAGCAGTTACGGAGGTGACACTTTTGACTATGGCTACACCTTC,CASSYGGDTFDYGYTF
.,TRBV7-2,TRBJ2-1,.,TGTGCCAGCAGCTTATTTGGGGGTAGCTCCTACAATGAGCAGTTCTTC,CASSLFGGSSYNEQFF
.,TRBV5-5,TRBJ2-7,.,TGTGCCAGCAGCTTGGGTGGACAGTCCTACGAGCAGTACTTC,CASSLGGQSYEQYF
.,TRBV5-1,TRBJ1-1,.,TGCGCCAGCAGCTTAGGCCCGGGCACTGAAGCTTTCTTT,CASSLGPGTEAFF
once,TRBV9,TRBJ2-5,.,TGTGCCAGCAGCCCTACCTCACAGGGTTGGGAGACCCAGTACTTC,CASSPTSQGWETQYF
.,TRBV5-1,TRBJ2-2,TRBD1,TGCGCCAGCAACCCAGGGGGCTCTCCCGGGGAGCTGTTTTTT,CASNPGGSPGELFF
.,TRBV27,TRBJ2-2,.,TGTGCCAGCAGTTTTTCGGCCGGGGAGCTGTTTTTT,CASSFSAGELFF
.,TRBV19,TRBJ2-7,TRBD2,TGTGCCAGTAGGGGACTAGCGGATGGATACGAGCAGTACTTC,CASRGLADGYEQYF
.,TRBV7-9,TRBJ1-5,.,TGTGCCAGCAGTTCCCCAAATCAGCCCCAGCATTTT,CASSSPNQPQHF
.,TRBV6-5,TRBJ2-2,TRBD2,TGTGCCAGCAGTTACTCTCGCGGGAGTTGGACCGGGGAGCTGTTTTTT,CASSYSRGSWTGELFF
.,TRBV19,TRBJ2-2,TRBD1,TGTGCCAGTAACACCGCCCGTTGGACAGGGGGGTCCGGGGAGCTGTTTTTT,CASNTARWTGGSGELFF
.,TRBV27,TRBJ2-6,.,TGTGCCAGCAGTTCCCCCAGCTCTGGGGCCAACGTCCTGACTTTC,CASSSPSSGANVLTF
.,TRBV5-1,TRBJ2-7,.,TGCGCCAGCAGCTGGGGGACCTCGGGTGAGCAGTACTTC,CASSWGTSGEQYF
.,TRBV5-1,TRBJ2-1,.,TGCGCCAGCGCGCCGCAGAGGGCATCCTACAATGAGCAGTTCTTC,CASAPQRASYNEQFF